There are many counts of the clone carrying this T cell receptor beta chain. Its specificity is unknown. This entry is derived from a study of T cells in Graves' hyperthyroidism and ophthalmopathy. Whole-study findings and limits: A model of 13 V-J pairs discriminated ophthalmopathy from stable hyperthyroidism. The model forecast ophthalmopathy, anticipating it by a median roughly 6 months before onset.

Germline V gives CDR1 MNHEY, CDR2 SVGAGI. V was trimmed by 5 bases and J by 5 bases, leaving 12 bases between them. The CDR3 is made up of 13 amino acids. From RNA transcripts, TCR beta CDR3 regions were amplified. Researchers ran a first-round RT-PCR on the TCR CDR3 using the HTBI primer set. TCRdb reanalysed the multiplex PCR reads using MiXCR and keeps one entry per CDR3 protein. The sample lists hundreds of thousands of distinct CDR3 sequences, 38% seen once, with 7.5% to 9.5% in the top ten. The material sequenced was blood. The TCR sequence derives from a man aged 18-30 years with Graves' hyperthyroidism. The V and J genes are TRBV6-5 and TRBJ2-5; D is possibly TRBD1 or TRBD2 (5 bases each). The CDR3 spells CASSGTGLETQYF. DNA of the CDR3: TGTGCCAGCAGTGGGACGGGTTTGGAGACCCAGTACTTC.